A single sample gave rise to the 20 T cell receptor beta chains below, sequenced in a study of regulatory T cells in long-lasting Graves disease (dated by TCRdb to the early 2020s). Receptors were amplified or captured by multiplex PCR. Sequencing took place on an Illumina HiSeq 4000. CDR3 regions were amplified by Arm-PCR with iRepertoire HTBI primers to construct TCR beta libraries. Clones were called with MiXCR by TCRdb after fastp trimmed the public reads at Q25, and only in-frame beta chains were retained. Entries that share a CDR3 protein sequence are merged under the most common genes and DNA. In all, the sample holds approximately 400,000 distinct CDR3 sequences, and roughly 24% of those were seen once. The ten most abundant clones make up about 29% of the sample. This specimen's time point label, per the study, means: persistent/refractory GD, antithyroid drugs over 5 years with positive TRAb. For both TCR sequencing and RNA sequencing, RNA was extracted from PBMCs in TRIzol.

The sequencing here drew on peripheral blood mononuclear cells (PBMCs), taken when the disease was refractory, from a patient treated with antithyroid drugs. The source is a woman aged 35 to 49 with Graves disease. Donor details come from another sample of the same person, matched by shared clones.

The chain joins TRBV20-1 to TRBJ2-5; D is possibly TRBD2 (6 bases). Looked up from germline, CDR1 is DFQATT and CDR2 is SNEGSKA (reference sequence). V was trimmed by 0 bases and J by 5 bases, leaving 28 bases between them. The CDR3 consists of 19 residues. CDR3 DNA: TGCAGTGCTAGAGATAGAGCTTTGCTAGCGAGGATGGTAGGGGAGACCCAGTACTTC. Protein: CSARDRALLARMVGETQYF.

In this sample, this clonotype turned up many times. The V and J genes are TRBV29-1 and TRBJ1-1, with D unclear. The germline V gene has CDR1 SQVTM and CDR2 ANQGSEA. V lost 7 bases to trimming and J lost 0 bases, with 12 bases between them. The CDR3 length is 13 residues. CDR3 loop: CSDLRRMNTEAFF. The CDR3 DNA sequence: TGCAGCGACCTCCGGCGGATGAACACTGAAGCTTTCTTT.

At least ten counts were recorded for this clonotype. The chain is built from TRBV3-1 and TRBJ2-5; D ambiguous. Germline CDR1 LGHDT, CDR2 YNNKEL (reference sequence). This CDR3 is built from 13 residues. V was clipped by 2 bases and J by 5 bases, with 9 bases between them. CDR3 sequence (DNA): TGTGCCAGCAGCCAATTCGTCGGTGAGACCCAGTACTTC. Protein: CASSQFVGETQYF.

A note on this clonotype: This likely reflects a read error, since a far larger clone is one base away. This rearrangement joins TRBV28 to TRBJ2-1; 10 bases are a match to TRBD1. Germline CDR1 MDHEN, CDR2 SYDVKM. The CDR3 has 15 residues. V lost 4 bases, J lost 10 bases, and 10 bases stayed unmatched. The CDR3, as DNA: TGTGCCAGCAGTTCCTCCGTCGGGACAGGGGACGAGCAGTTCTTC. This codes for CASSSSVGTGDEQFF.

The rearrangement uses TRBV5-6 and TRBJ1-1; the match to TRBD1 covers 9 bases. Germline assignment: CDR1 SGHDT and CDR2 YYEEEE. J was trimmed by 6 bases and V by 4 bases; bases with no gene match: 7. The CDR3 runs to 14 residues. The chain's CDR3 is CASSATGGWAEAFF. CDR3 nucleotide sequence: TGTGCCAGCAGCGCAACAGGGGGCTGGGCTGAAGCTTTCTTT.

Only a few counts were recorded for this clonotype. The chain combines TRBV20-1 with TRBJ1-6; tentative D call: TRBD1 (5 bases). V gave up 3 bases and J gave up 0 bases, with 12 bases separating them. This CDR3 is 16 amino acids long. Per germline, CDR1 DFQATT and CDR2 SNEGSKA (reference sequence). The CDR3 DNA reads as TGCAGTGCTAGTTATGGGGCACGCTCCTATAATTCACCCCTCCACTTT. The encoded protein is CSASYGARSYNSPLHF.

The CDR3 coding sequence is TGCAGTGCTAGAGACGCAACTAGCGGCTTTTACAATGAGCAGTTCTTC. It is translated as CSARDATSGFYNEQFF. The chain carries TRBV20-1 and TRBJ2-1; the match to TRBD2 covers 8 bases. The CDR3 contains 16 residues. V lost 0 bases and J lost 4; bases outside the gene matches: 8. Per the germline V gene, CDR1 is DFQATT and CDR2 is SNEGSKA (reference sequence).

The gene calls are TRBV5-5 and TRBJ1-3; D is possibly TRBD1 (5 bases). Germline V gene data show CDR1 as SGHKS and CDR2 as YYEKEE (reference sequence). The CDR3 runs 16 residues. The V end lost 2 bases, the J end lost 0 bases, and 12 bases lay between the germline ends. As DNA, the CDR3 is TGTGCCAGCAGCTTTGGGGTCCAGGGCTCTGGAAACACCATATATTTT. As protein: CASSFGVQGSGNTIYF.

The V gene is TRBV9, the J gene TRBJ2-2; D might be TRBD2 (6 bases). Germline V lookup: CDR1 SGDLS, CDR2 YYNGEE. The CDR3 spans 16 residues. Trimming took 1 base from V and 6 from J, leaving 16 bases between them. DNA of the CDR3: TGTGCCAGCAGCGTATACTTCGGGAGCGGTTCCGGGGAGCTGTTTTTT. As protein: CASSVYFGSGSGELFF.

The rearrangement links TRBV28 to TRBJ1-5; tentatively, D is TRBD1 (6 bases). Deletions cut 4 bases from V and 7 bases from J, with 8 bases between. The length of the CDR3 is 12 residues. Looked up from germline, CDR1 is MDHEN and CDR2 is SYDVKM. The DNA for the CDR3 is TGTGCCAGCAGTTACAGGGACCAGCCCCAGCATTTT. It translates to CASSYRDQPQHF.

The sample holds a few counts of this clonotype. The rearrangement uses TRBV5-4 and TRBJ1-2; perhaps TRBD1 as D (6 bases). Trimming pared 0 bases from V and 4 bases from J, leaving 13 bases between. From germline, CDR1 is SGHNT and CDR2 YYREEE (reference sequence). There are 15 residues in the CDR3. DNA for the CDR3: TGTGCCAGCAGCTTGGTCCTGGGGGCTGGCTATGGCTACACCTTC. This codes for CASSLVLGAGYGYTF.

The chain joins TRBV29-1 to TRBJ2-3, with 8 bases identical to TRBD1. The germline V gene encodes CDR1 SQVTM and CDR2 ANQGSEA. Germline trimming cut 5 bases from V and 4 bases from J; bases unmatched to any gene: 8. This CDR3 spans 14 amino acids. CDR3 residues: CSVTGTGGADTQYF. For the CDR3, the DNA is TGCAGCGTTACCGGGACAGGAGGCGCAGATACGCAGTATTTT.

The chain has TRBV2 and TRBJ2-1; D possibly corresponds to TRBD2 (5 bases). Trimming shortened V by 0 bases and J by 7 bases, and 16 bases separated the two germline ends. Germline V gene sequence: CDR1 SNHLY, CDR2 FYNNEI. CDR3 length equals 16 residues. CDR3 nucleotide sequence: TGTGCCAGCAGTGAAGCGGATACTAGAAGGCGGAATGAGCAGTTCTTC. This sequence encodes CASSEADTRRRNEQFF.

The chain has TRBV12-3 or TRBV12-4 and TRBJ1-4; D is perhaps TRBD1 (5 bases). The V end lost 8 bases, the J end lost 7 bases, and 11 bases lay between the germline ends. The CDR3 sequence is 12 residues long. The CDR3, as DNA: TGTGCCAGCGGCACAGGCGGTGAAAAACTGTTTTTT. It codes for CASGTGGEKLFF.

The chain carries TRBV27 and TRBJ1-2; 9 bases are shared with TRBD1. This CDR3 is 11 amino acids long. The germline CDR1 and CDR2 sequences are MNHEY and SMNVEV (reference sequence). Trimming removed 8 bases from V and 8 bases from J; junction bases left unmatched: 3. The CDR3 region is CASRQGGGYTF. The DNA of the CDR3 is TGTGCCAGCCGACAGGGGGGCGGCTACACCTTC.

The V and J genes are TRBV29-1 and TRBJ2-7; 12 positions match TRBD2. CDR3 length: 14 residues. The germline CDR1 and CDR2 sequences are SQVTM and ANQGSEA. V was clipped by 3 bases and J by 6 bases; unmatched bases: 6. In nucleotides, the CDR3 is TGCAGCGTTGACACCGGGACTAGCGGGCTCGAGCAGTACTTC. It yields the protein CSVDTGTSGLEQYF.

The chain recombines TRBV20-1 with TRBJ1-2; tentatively, D is TRBD1 (6 bases). V was cut by 0 bases and J by 4 bases, with 15 bases left in between. This CDR3 has 15 amino acids. Germline lookup yields CDR1 DFQATT and CDR2 SNEGSKA (reference sequence). This chain's CDR3 is CSARDLTGAGYGYTF. The CDR3 DNA is TGCAGTGCTAGAGATCTTACGGGGGCGGGCTATGGCTACACCTTC.

The chain joins TRBV5-1 to TRBJ1-1; no clear D. In germline, CDR1 is SGHRS, CDR2 YFSETQ. The CDR3 length is 15 residues. With 0 bases removed from V and 0 bases from J, the gap between germline ends came to 9 bases. CDR3 DNA: TGCGCCAGCAGCTTGGCTCGAGGAATGAACACTGAAGCTTTCTTT. This translates into CASSLARGMNTEAFF.

This clonotype was recorded at least ten times. The chain combines TRBV28 with TRBJ1-4; weak D call: TRBD1 (5 bases). The CDR3 loop spans 14 amino acids. CDR1 is MDHEN, CDR2 SYDVKM, per germline. V was shortened by 2 bases and J by 5 bases, with 9 bases between the two germline ends. Here the CDR3 reads CASSLRAGNEKLFF. The DNA for the CDR3 is TGTGCCAGCAGTTTACGGGCAGGGAATGAAAAACTGTTTTTT.

This clonotype was found many times. The chain joins TRBV11-2 to TRBJ1-1; D is unclear. The CDR3 is made up of 13 amino acids. V lost 3 bases and J lost 2, with 7 bases in between. Germline lookup yields CDR1 SGHAT and CDR2 FQNNGV. The CDR3 bases are TGTGCCAGCAGCTTTGGGCCAAACACTGAAGCTTTCTTT. This gives the protein CASSFGPNTEAFF.